This TCR beta chain was sequenced for a study of blood T cells in healthy people across ages. Primers used in a second PCR of about 7 to 12 cycles were a sample-barcoded 5' primer and a J-beta primer mix. One entry per CDR3 protein, called by TCRdb with MiXCR from the 5' RACE reads. In the table there are 1.5 million to 2 million distinct CDR3 sequences, about two fifths of which are singletons. Germline V gene data show CDR1 as SEHNR and CDR2 as FQNEAQ (reference sequence). With 7 bases removed from V and 7 bases from J, the gap between germline ends came to 19 bases. The CDR3 consists of 14 residues.

This TCR was recovered from a human donor in good health. V and J are TRBV7-9 and TRBJ1-2; TRBD1 is a possible D gene (6 bases). Sequencing input: blood. CDR3 residues: CASTLAGGQGGYTF. The DNA for the CDR3 is TGTGCCAGCACCCTCGCTGGGGGGCAGGGTGGCTACACCTTC.